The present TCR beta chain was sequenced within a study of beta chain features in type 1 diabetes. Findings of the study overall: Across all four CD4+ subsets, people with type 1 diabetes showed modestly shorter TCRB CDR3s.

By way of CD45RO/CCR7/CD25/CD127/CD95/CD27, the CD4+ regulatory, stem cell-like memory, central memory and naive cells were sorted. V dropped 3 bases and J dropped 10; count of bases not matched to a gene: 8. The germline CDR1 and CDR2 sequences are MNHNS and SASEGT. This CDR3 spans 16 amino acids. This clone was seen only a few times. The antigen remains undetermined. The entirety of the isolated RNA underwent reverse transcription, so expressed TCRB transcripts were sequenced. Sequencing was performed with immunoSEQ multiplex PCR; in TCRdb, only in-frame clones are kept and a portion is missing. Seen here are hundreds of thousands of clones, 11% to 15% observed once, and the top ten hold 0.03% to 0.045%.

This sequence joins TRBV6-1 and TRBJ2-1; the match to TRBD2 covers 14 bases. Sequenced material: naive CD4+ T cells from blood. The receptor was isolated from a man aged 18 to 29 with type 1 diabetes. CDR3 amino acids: CASSDPTSGRAWEQFF. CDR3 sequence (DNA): TGTGCCAGCAGTGACCCGACTAGCGGGAGGGCCTGGGAGCAGTTCTTC.